This T cell receptor beta chain was sequenced for a study of shared clonotypes between healthy human individuals. Profiling relied on immunoSEQ multiplex PCR, and the TCRdb table lists in-frame clones only, not all of them. The sample consists of about 1 million clones, 75% of them appearing once. Turning to this clone: In the same sample, other DNA sequences code for this CDR3.

The CDR3 loop spans 14 amino acids. Germline trimming cut 5 bases from V and 4 bases from J; bases unmatched to any gene: 7. In germline, CDR1 is MDHEN, CDR2 SYDVKM. The chain links TRBV28 to TRBJ2-5; TRBD1 agrees at 7 bases. The TCR comes from a man aged 18 to 30 in good health. The sequencing sample was made of memory CD4+ T cells sorted from blood. Regarding subset: CD45RA-negative fraction. In DNA form, the CDR3 reads TGTGCCAGCAGTCTCCGACAGGGTGTAGAGACCCAGTACTTC. This encodes CASSLRQGVETQYF. Together with reference TRBV28 and TRBJ2-5, the CDR3 gives the full variable domain: DVKVTQSSRYLVKRTGEKVFLECVQDMDHENMFWYRQDPGLGLRLIYFSYDVKMKEKGDIPEGYSVSREKKERFSLILESASTNQTSMYLCASSLRQGVETQYFGPGTRLLVL.